These 21 T cell receptor beta chains were all obtained from the same sample, sequenced in a study of blood T cell repertoires in COVID-19. The method was immunoSEQ multiplex PCR; TCRdb's version includes in-frame clones alone and lacks a portion of them. The table has some 330,000 clones, approximately 87% seen once. The sequencing sample was made of PBMCs or T cells enriched from blood (not recorded which). Source of these receptors: a middle-aged man in a cohort exposed to, infected with or recovered from COVID-19 (not recorded which).

This clone was seen only a few times. The chain combines TRBV4-2 with TRBJ2-2; D perhaps matches TRBD2 (6 bases). CDR1 and CDR2 from the germline V gene are LGHNA and YNFKEQ. The length of the CDR3 is 15 residues. V lost 1 base, J lost 6 bases, and 12 bases lay in between. CDR3 amino acids: CASSQVERESGELFF. CDR3 DNA: TGTGCCAGCAGCCAAGTGGAACGGGAGTCCGGGGAGCTGTTTTTT.

The chain recombines TRBV9 with TRBJ2-1, with 12 positions matching TRBD2. This CDR3 has 17 amino acids. V trimming: 0 bases; J trimming: 7 bases; junction bases outside the gene matches: 8. Germline-derived CDR1 and CDR2 are SGDLS and YYNGEE. This CDR3 reads CASSVVPSGRAANEQFF. The CDR3 coding sequence is TGTGCCAGCAGCGTAGTTCCTAGCGGGAGGGCCGCGAATGAGCAGTTCTTC.

The chain links TRBV19 to TRBJ2-3, with 8 bases lining up with TRBD2. Germline assignment: CDR1 LNHDA and CDR2 SQIVND (reference sequence). The CDR3 runs to 17 residues. V lost 3 bases to trimming and J lost 6 bases; unmatched junction nucleotides: 14. For the CDR3, the DNA is TGTGCCAGTAGTATGGGGGTTATGAGCGGGAGAGGCGATACGCAGTATTTT. Protein sequence: CASSMGVMSGRGDTQYF.

This clone occurred a few times. The rearrangement uses TRBV15 and TRBJ1-2; no definite D call. The germline CDR1 and CDR2 sequences are LNHNV and YYDKDF (reference sequence). V shed 1 base and J shed 6 bases, with 12 bases lying between them. The CDR3 loop spans 14 amino acids. The CDR3 DNA reads as TGTGCCACCAGCAGAGTCTCCGGGAGGGATGGCTACACCTTC. Residues: CATSRVSGRDGYTF.

The CDR3 here is CASSTSGRLQETQYF. The CDR3 DNA reads TGTGCCAGCAGCACTAGCGGGAGGCTCCAAGAGACCCAGTACTTC. V gene TRBV7-6 combines with J gene TRBJ2-5; the match to TRBD2 covers 12 bases. The germline CDR1 and CDR2 sequences are SGHVS and FNYEAQ. J was trimmed by 1 base and V by 5 bases; bases with no gene match: 2. This CDR3 is built from 15 residues.

The rearrangement links TRBV10-3 to TRBJ1-1, with D unclear. With 2 bases removed from V and 5 bases from J, the gap between germline ends came to 9 bases. The CDR3 extends over 13 amino acids. In germline, CDR1 is ENHRY, CDR2 SYGVKD. CDR3 loop: CAISERERTEAFF. In DNA, the CDR3 is TGTGCCATCAGTGAGAGGGAGAGAACTGAAGCTTTCTTT.

This chain links TRBV18 with TRBJ1-4, with D perhaps TRBD1 (5 bases). This CDR3 spans 13 amino acids. Trimming left V 6 bases short and J 6 bases short, with 11 bases between. CDR1 is KGHSH, CDR2 LQKENI, per germline. DNA for the CDR3: TGTGCCAGCTCCACGCAAGGGGATGAAAAACTGTTTTTT. Protein: CASSTQGDEKLFF.

The chain employs TRBV28 and TRBJ2-1, with TRBD2 matching 7 bases. In germline, CDR1 is MDHEN, CDR2 SYDVKM. J was trimmed by 8 bases and V by 9 bases; bases with no gene match: 19. CDR3 length: 16 residues. For the CDR3, the DNA is TGTGCCAGTCCGGGCGTCAACGGCGGGAGTATTCATGAGCAGTTCTTC. Protein product: CASPGVNGGSIHEQFF.

The genes are TRBV28 and TRBJ2-5; D is perhaps TRBD2 (5 bases). Trimming stripped 10 bases from V and 2 bases from J, with 8 bases between. The CDR3 has 11 amino acids. CDR1 is MDHEN, CDR2 SYDVKM, per germline. The CDR3: CATRDQETQYF. The DNA for the CDR3 is TGTGCCACCCGGGATCAAGAGACCCAGTACTTC.

V and J are TRBV5-1 and TRBJ1-6; 8 bases are shared with TRBD1. With 4 bases clipped from V and 7 bases from J, the junction kept 7 bases outside the gene matches. The CDR3 length is 15 residues. The germline CDR1 and CDR2 sequences are SGHRS and YFSETQ. CDR3 coding DNA: TGCGCCAGCAGCACCGGGACAGGAGCGAATTCACCCCTCCACTTT. Amino acids: CASSTGTGANSPLHF. Looking up the rest from reference TRBV5-1 and TRBJ1-6 gives the full variable domain: KAGVTQTPRYLIKTRGQQVTLSCSPISGHRSVSWYQQTPGQGLQFLFEYFSETQRNKGNFPGRFSGRQFSNSRSEMNVSTLELGDSALYLCASSTGTGANSPLHFGNGTRLTVT.

The V call is TRBV18, the J call TRBJ2-2, with 10 bases fitting TRBD1. V lost 2 bases and J lost 4; bases outside the gene matches: 1. This CDR3 comprises 15 residues. CDR1 is KGHSH and CDR2 is LQKENI in the germline V gene. The CDR3 region is CASSPGTGVTGELFF. CDR3 coding DNA: TGTGCCAGCTCACCAGGGACAGGGGTCACCGGGGAGCTGTTTTTT. Drawing the rest from reference TRBV18 and TRBJ2-2, the complete variable domain is NAGVMQNPRHLVRRRGQEARLRCSPMKGHSHVYWYRQLPEEGLKFMVYLQKENIIDESGMPKERFSAEFPKEGPSILRIQQVVRGDSAAYFCASSPGTGVTGELFFGEGSRLTVL.

The chain has TRBV5-1 and TRBJ1-1, with TRBD1 identical over 7 bases. V was pared by 0 bases and J by 8 bases, with 1 base of the junction left unmatched. Germline loops: CDR1 SGHRS, CDR2 YFSETQ. This CDR3 has 12 amino acids. CDR3 coding DNA: TGCGCCAGCAGCTTGGACAGGGGAGAAGCTTTCTTT. Translated, it gives CASSLDRGEAFF.

The rearrangement joins TRBV3-1 (or the pseudogene TRBV3-2) to TRBJ2-1; 10 bases are shared with TRBD2. From germline, CDR1 is LGHDT and CDR2 YNNKEL (reference sequence). With V trimmed by 1 base and J by 9 bases, 12 bases remained unmatched. The CDR3 has 17 amino acids. This CDR3 is CASSQGSSAGGPSEQFF. The CDR3 bases are TGTGCCAGCAGCCAAGGGTCCTCAGCGGGAGGGCCCAGTGAGCAGTTCTTC.

The chain employs TRBV29-1 and TRBJ2-7; D unresolved. Per germline, CDR1 SQVTM and CDR2 ANQGSEA. The CDR3 extends over 13 amino acids. The germline V and J ends were trimmed by 0 bases and 0 bases, with 6 bases remaining between them. CDR3 region: CSVEDRVSYEQYF. The CDR3 bases are TGCAGCGTTGAAGATCGGGTCTCCTACGAGCAGTACTTC.

V and J are TRBV27 and TRBJ2-7, with D tentatively TRBD2 (6 bases). Trimming shortened V by 3 bases and J by 0 bases, and 18 bases separated the two germline ends. The CDR3 spans 17 residues. Looked up from germline, CDR1 is MNHEY and CDR2 is SMNVEV (reference sequence). In DNA, the CDR3 is TGTGCCAGCAGTTTTAGTTACGTCGGGAGAACCTCCTACGAGCAGTACTTC. Translation gives CASSFSYVGRTSYEQYF.

This clone was seen repeatedly, ten times or more. V gene TRBV6-5 combines with J gene TRBJ2-7; a weak D match, TRBD2 (7 bases). CDR1 MNHEY and CDR2 SVGAGI come from the germline V gene. V lost 10 bases and J 3 bases, leaving 16 bases between the germline ends. CDR3 length equals 13 residues. CDR3 protein: CATSEGGHYEQYF. CDR3 DNA: TGTGCCACCAGCGAGGGGGGGCACTACGAGCAGTACTTC.

CDR3 residues: CASSQQGPHYEQYF. Here the CDR3 DNA reads TGTGCCAGCAGTCAACAGGGACCCCACTACGAGCAGTACTTC. This sequence joins TRBV7-9 and TRBJ2-7, with D perhaps TRBD1 (6 bases). Germline lookup yields CDR1 SEHNR and CDR2 FQNEAQ (reference sequence). V lost 6 bases and J 3 bases, leaving 15 bases between the germline ends. The CDR3 contains 14 residues.

J is TRBJ2-2 and V is TRBV19; TRBD2 matches at 8 bases. Trimming cost V 6 bases and J 0 bases; bases outside gene matches: 3. The CDR3 has 15 amino acids. Germline CDR1 LNHDA, CDR2 SQIVND (reference sequence). The CDR3 region is CASRPGGANTGELFF. The CDR3 nucleotides read TGTGCCAGTAGACCGGGGGGGGCGAACACCGGGGAGCTGTTTTTT.

This clone is a singleton in its sample. The J gene is TRBJ1-4, the V gene TRBV15, with D possibly matching TRBD1 (6 bases). The germline V gene encodes CDR1 LNHNV and CDR2 YYDKDF (reference sequence). CDR3 length: 17 residues. Trimming cost V 0 bases and J 5 bases, with 16 bases left between them. CDR3 region: CATSRDLLTGSNEKLFF. The CDR3 DNA is TGTGCCACCAGCAGAGATTTACTTACAGGGTCGAATGAAAAACTGTTTTTT. Complete variable domain (other parts from reference TRBV15 and TRBJ1-4): DAMVIQNPRYQVTQFGKPVTLSCSQTLNHNVMYWYQQKSSQAPKLLFHYYDKDFNNEADTPDNFQSRRPNTSFCFLDIRSPGLGDTAMYLCATSRDLLTGSNEKLFFGSGTQLSVL.

The gene calls are TRBV12-5 and TRBJ2-7; the match to TRBD1 covers 10 bases. CDR1 is LGHNT, CDR2 FRNRAP, per germline. V lost 3 bases, J lost 3 bases, and 2 bases stayed unmatched. CDR3 length equals 14 residues. The DNA of the CDR3 is TGTGCTAGTGGTTTCGGGACAGGGGTCTACGAGCAGTACTTC. Translating it yields CASGFGTGVYEQYF.

This chain uses TRBV30 with TRBJ1-1; D gene unclear. The V end was cut by 0 bases, the J end by 3 bases, with 11 bases between. The CDR3 covers 14 residues. The germline gives CDR1 GTSNPN, CDR2 SVGIG (reference sequence). Here the CDR3 reads CAWSVLRVDTEAFF. CDR3 nucleotide sequence: TGTGCCTGGAGTGTACTTCGGGTCGACACTGAAGCTTTCTTT.